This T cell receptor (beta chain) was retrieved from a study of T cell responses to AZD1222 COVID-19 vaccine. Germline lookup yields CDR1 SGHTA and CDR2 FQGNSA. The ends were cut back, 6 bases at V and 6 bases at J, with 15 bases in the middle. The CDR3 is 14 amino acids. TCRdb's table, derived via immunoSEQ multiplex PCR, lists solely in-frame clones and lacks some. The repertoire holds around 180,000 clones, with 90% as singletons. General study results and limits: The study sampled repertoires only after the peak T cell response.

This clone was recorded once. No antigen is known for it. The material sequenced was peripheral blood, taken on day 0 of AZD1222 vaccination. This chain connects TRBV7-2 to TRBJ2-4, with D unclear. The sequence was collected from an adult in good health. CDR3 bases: TGTGCCAGCAGGTTGTACCTGGAAACAAACATTCAGTACTTC. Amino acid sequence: CASRLYLETNIQYF.